This T cell receptor (beta chain) appears in the sequencing data of a study of T-cell memory formation after mild COVID-19. Broader study findings: Clones shrinking between day 15 and 85 showed a balanced CD4/CD8 split, and those that grew later tilted toward CD4+. Shrinking CD4+ clones resided mostly in CM and EM, and CD8+ ones in EMRA. Pre-infection memory already had some responding clones, implying cross-reactive memory joined.

Per the germline V gene, CDR1 is SQVTM and CDR2 is ANQGSEA. This CDR3 is built from 14 residues. V lost 4 bases, J lost 7 bases, and 17 bases lay in between. The table lists this clonotype with a few counts. What it binds is unknown. In TCRdb, the 5' RACE reads were re-called with MiXCR into one record per CDR3 protein. The table lists 450,000 or so distinct CDR3 sequences, around 20% of them singletons. This sequence joins TRBV29-1 and TRBJ2-1, with a possible D match to TRBD2 (6 bases). Input material: PBMCs or a T cell subset sorted from them (not recorded which). This receptor was identified in an adult woman who had mild COVID-19 (a few samples of this study predate the infection). Cell type and time point are not known. The CDR3 reads CSVGGGVLWNEQFF. CDR3 nucleotides: TGCAGCGTTGGTGGCGGGGTTCTGTGGAATGAGCAGTTCTTC.